This T cell receptor (beta chain) was found in a study of blood T cell repertoires in COVID-19. Study-wide context: Both acute and convalescent COVID-19 samples were obtained from the United States, Italy and Spain. T cells, B-cell-depleted T cells, or PBMCs supplied cDNA or gDNA.

In the authors' workflow: Amplification of reference gene primers provided the estimated nucleated cell counts. Generated by immunoSEQ multiplex PCR, the TCRdb table keeps only in-frame clones and is missing some. That table is the source of V, J and clone size, and D and trimming were worked out from the DNA. In the table there are about 200,000 clones, 80% to 90% of which are singletons. Deletions cut 3 bases from V and 3 bases from J, with 13 bases between. CDR1 is SGDLS, CDR2 YYNGEE, per germline. The CDR3 is 14 residues long. The sample consisted of peripheral blood. This receptor was identified in a man aged 55 to 70 who had recovered from COVID-19. The chain employs TRBV9 and TRBJ2-7; TRBD1 is a possible D gene (5 bases). The CDR3 loop is CASSEGVPVYEQYF. CDR3 DNA: TGTGCCAGCAGCGAAGGGGTCCCGGTCTACGAGCAGTACTTC.